The clone carrying this T cell receptor (beta chain) was detected only a few times. Its antigen is undetermined. One end of the junction fails to match germline, which may point to a read error. This specimen comes from a study of cytomegalovirus exposure and HLA in healthy donors. Study-level findings and limits: With further analysis later on, most CMV-associated TCR beta chains appeared HLA-restricted. A prior analysis recorded that most TCR beta V segments were productive about 90% or about 30% of the time. A later analysis linked a missense variant in DCLRE1C to the trimming of TCR beta V and J genes.

The PCR used 60 Vbeta and 13 Jbeta primers. Libraries were prepared by immunoSEQ multiplex PCR; TCRdb keeps only in-frame clonotypes and omits some of them. The table shows under 95,000 clones, with 72% occurring only once. The CDR3 is made up of 14 amino acids. CDR1 and CDR2 from the germline V gene are SGHNT and YENEEA. The chain couples TRBV11-3 to TRBJ2-3; D gene unclear. Source material: PBMCs. The TCR originated in a woman aged 40 to 55 in good health and CMV-seropositive. The DNA of the CDR3 is TGTGCCAGCAGCTCGACGCCAAGCACAGATACGCAGTACTTT. Translated: CASSSTPSTDTQYF.